These 26 T cell receptor beta chains were all obtained from the same sample, sequenced in a study of identical twins' blood T cells. TCRdb reprocessed the 5' RACE reads with MiXCR, giving one entry per CDR3 protein. Of roughly 380,000 distinct CDR3 sequences listed, around 30% are singletons. Sequenced sample: PBMCs. Receptor source: a woman between 18 and 50 years old in good health.

The table lists this clonotype with a few counts. The rearrangement uses TRBV19 and TRBJ1-1; 7 bases are shared with TRBD1. The CDR3 sequence is 14 residues long. The ends lost 8 bases at V and 3 bases at J; junction bases unmatched: 9. CDR1 is LNHDA, CDR2 SQIVND, per germline (reference sequence). The CDR3 here is CASGGRGRDTEAFF. CDR3 bases: TGTGCCAGTGGCGGTAGGGGGCGAGACACTGAAGCTTTCTTT.

This clonotype turned up a few times. This sequence joins TRBV29-1 and TRBJ2-3; D not resolved. Germline V gene data show CDR1 as SQVTM and CDR2 as ANQGSEA. V shed 4 bases and J shed 2 bases, with 10 bases lying between them. CDR3 length equals 13 residues. CDR3: CSVAPMNTDTQYF. CDR3 nucleotide sequence: TGCAGCGTTGCCCCGATGAACACAGATACGCAGTATTTT.

This clonotype was detected many times. The chain has TRBV6-6 and TRBJ1-4; D is unclear. V lost 2 bases and J lost 7, with 17 bases in between. The CDR3 loop spans 16 amino acids. Looked up from germline, CDR1 is MNHNY and CDR2 is SVGAGI (reference sequence). CDR3: CASSYLFRETGEKLFF. CDR3 sequence (DNA): TGTGCCAGCAGTTACCTTTTCCGCGAGACTGGTGAAAAACTGTTTTTT.

V is TRBV10-3 and J is TRBJ2-2, with no clear D. Germline V gene sequence: CDR1 ENHRY, CDR2 SYGVKD. The CDR3 spans 11 residues. Between the trimmed V and J ends, which lost 5 bases and 4 bases, there was a span of 2 bases. The CDR3 region has the DNA TGTGCCATCAGTACCACCGGGGAGCTGTTTTTT. Translation gives CAISTTGELFF.

This clonotype was detected only a few times. The rearrangement joins TRBV6-5 to TRBJ2-1, with D uncertain. The CDR3 spans 16 residues. Per the germline V gene, CDR1 is MNHEY and CDR2 is SVGAGI. Trimming took off 3 bases at V and 0 bases at J, with 12 bases between the two ends. The CDR3 spells CASSYEPRSSYNEQFF. The CDR3 bases are TGTGCCAGCAGTTATGAACCCAGGAGCTCCTACAATGAGCAGTTCTTC.

The table lists this clonotype with many counts. The chain is built from TRBV4-3 and TRBJ2-1, with D tentatively TRBD2 (6 bases). The ends were cut back, 0 bases at V and 4 bases at J, with 10 bases in the middle. The CDR3 length is 15 residues. Germline CDR1 is LGHNA and CDR2 is YSLEER. This chain's CDR3 is CASSQEISGYNEQFF. The CDR3 coding sequence is TGCGCCAGCAGCCAAGAAATTAGCGGATACAATGAGCAGTTCTTC.

There are a few counts of this clonotype. CDR3 in amino acids: CASSPQPKGLGSPLHF. For the CDR3, the DNA is TGTGCCAGCAGCCCTCAACCAAAAGGGTTGGGTTCACCCCTCCACTTT. V usage is TRBV13 and J usage is TRBJ1-6, with D unclear. Trimming stripped 5 bases from V and 9 bases from J, with 20 bases between. Germline CDR1 PRHDT, CDR2 FYEKMQ (reference sequence). The CDR3 length is 16 residues. The entire variable domain, with the rest obtained from reference TRBV13 and TRBJ1-6, is as follows: AAGVIQSPRHLIKEKRETATLKCYPIPRHDTVYWYQQGPGQDPQFLISFYEKMQSDKGSIPDRFSAQQFSDYHSELNMSSLELGDSALYFCASSPQPKGLGSPLHFGNGTRLTVT.

This clonotype was detected only a few times. The J gene is TRBJ1-3, the V gene TRBV6-6; 8 nucleotides align to TRBD1. The V gene end was trimmed by 6 bases and the J gene end by 0 bases; junction bases not matched to a gene: 7. This CDR3 is 16 amino acids long. In germline, CDR1 is MNHNY, CDR2 SVGAGI (reference sequence). In DNA, the CDR3 is TGTGCCAGCAGCAACCGGGACAGGCGCTCTGGAAACACCATATATTTT. Protein: CASSNRDRRSGNTIYF.

The rearrangement links TRBV29-1 to TRBJ1-1; no clear D. This CDR3 comprises 11 residues. The V end was cut by 5 bases, the J end by 3 bases, with 7 bases between. Germline loops: CDR1 SQVTM, CDR2 ANQGSEA. The DNA for the CDR3 is TGCAGCGTTTCCTCGGACACTGAAGCTTTCTTT. Translating it yields CSVSSDTEAFF.

The V call is TRBV6-1, the J call TRBJ1-1, with D unresolved. V lost 2 bases, J lost 10 bases, and 17 bases lay in between. CDR1 is MNHNS, CDR2 SASEGT, per germline. The length of the CDR3 is 14 residues. CDR3 region: CASSEIIAVARAFF. For the CDR3, the DNA is TGTGCCAGCAGTGAAATAATTGCGGTAGCTAGAGCTTTCTTT.

This clonotype was recorded a few times. The chain carries TRBV5-8 and TRBJ2-7, with TRBD2 as a possible D gene (5 bases). The CDR3 is 13 amino acids. Per the germline V gene, CDR1 is SGHTS and CDR2 is YDEGEE. V dropped 2 bases and J dropped 3 bases, with 9 bases sitting between them. The CDR3 loop is CASSFSGFYEQYF. Written as DNA, the CDR3 is TGTGCCAGCAGCTTTTCGGGATTCTACGAGCAGTACTTC.

This clonotype has a handful of counts. This chain uses TRBV20-1 with TRBJ1-2, with D unclear. The length of the CDR3 is 10 residues. CDR1 DFQATT and CDR2 SNEGSKA come from the germline V gene (reference sequence). With 3 bases removed from V and 3 bases from J, the gap between germline ends came to 2 bases. For the CDR3, the DNA is TGCAGTGCTAGTCACTATGGCTACACCTTC. Translation gives CSASHYGYTF.

This clonotype turned up a few times. The chain uses TRBV27 and TRBJ2-2; D is perhaps TRBD1 (6 bases). The CDR3 is 14 amino acids. V dropped 3 bases and J dropped 4 bases, with 9 bases sitting between them. The germline CDR1 and CDR2 sequences are MNHEY and SMNVEV (reference sequence). CDR3 loop: CASSFLRGTGELFF. CDR3 in DNA: TGTGCCAGCAGTTTTCTCAGGGGCACCGGGGAGCTGTTTTTT.

V and J are TRBV3-1 and TRBJ2-1; no clear D. The CDR3 has 14 amino acids. CDR1 and CDR2 from the germline V gene are LGHDT and YNNKEL (reference sequence). Trimming removed 4 bases at V and 6 bases at J, with 13 bases between. CDR3 sequence: CASSPSHSGNEQFF. The CDR3, as DNA: TGTGCCAGCAGCCCCTCCCATTCGGGCAATGAGCAGTTCTTC.

There are many counts of this clonotype. V usage is TRBV10-3 and J usage is TRBJ1-5; D perhaps matches TRBD1 (5 bases). The germline V gene encodes CDR1 ENHRY and CDR2 SYGVKD. Trimming took 6 bases from V and 2 from J, leaving 8 bases between them. This CDR3 spans 13 amino acids. CDR3 sequence: CAISQGGNQPQHF. The CDR3 DNA follows: TGTGCCATCAGCCAGGGTGGCAATCAGCCCCAGCATTTT.

This clonotype has only a few counts. CDR3 region: CASSPDRVRDAFF. The CDR3 DNA reads TGTGCCAGCAGCCCGGACAGGGTCAGGGATGCTTTCTTT. The chain employs TRBV11-3 and TRBJ1-1, with TRBD1 matching over 8 bases. This CDR3 comprises 13 residues. Per germline, CDR1 SGHNT and CDR2 YENEEA. V gave up 5 bases and J gave up 11 bases; unmatched junction bases: 10. The full variable domain, with the rest looked up from reference TRBV11-3 and TRBJ1-1, is EAGVVQSPRYKIIEKKQPVAFWCNPISGHNTLYWYLQNLGQGPELLIRYENEEAVDDSQLPKDRFSAERLKGVDSTLKIQPAELGDSAVYLCASSPDRVRDAFFGQGTRLTVV.

This clonotype has only a few counts. The rearrangement links TRBV6-2 or TRBV6-3 to TRBJ2-3; TRBD2 aligns across 9 bases. Per the germline V gene, CDR1 is MNHEY and CDR2 is SVGEGT. The CDR3 is 14 residues long. J was trimmed by 4 bases and V by 5 bases; bases with no gene match: 4. In nucleotides, the CDR3 is TGTGCCAGCAGTGGGCTAGCGGGGTCAGATACGCAGTATTTT. The encoded protein is CASSGLAGSDTQYF.

This clonotype was seen only a few times. The chain recombines TRBV7-2 with TRBJ1-6; 7 bases match TRBD1. From germline, CDR1 is SGHTA and CDR2 FQGNSA. The V gene end was trimmed by 5 bases and the J gene end by 7 bases; junction bases not matched to a gene: 5. The CDR3 is made up of 14 amino acids. The chain's CDR3 is CASSRNRGNSPLHF. The DNA for the CDR3 is TGTGCCAGCAGCCGGAACAGGGGAAATTCACCCCTCCACTTT. Full variable domain (rest looked up from reference TRBV7-2 and TRBJ1-6): GAGVSQSPSNKVTEKGKDVELRCDPISGHTALYWYRQSLGQGLEFLIYFQGNSAPDKSGLPSDRFSAERTGGSVSTLTIQRTQQEDSAVYLCASSRNRGNSPLHFGNGTRLTVT.

This clonotype was counted at least ten times. The V gene is TRBV4-3, the J gene TRBJ1-2; 8 bases map to TRBD1. Germline V gives CDR1 LGHNA, CDR2 YSLEER. CDR3 length: 15 amino acids. Trimming took 3 bases from V and 2 from J; bases not matched to a gene: 5. The CDR3 loop is CASSQERQGNYGYTF. For the CDR3, the DNA is TGCGCCAGCAGCCAGGAAAGACAGGGGAACTATGGCTACACCTTC.

This clonotype showed up just a few times. The chain has TRBV10-3 and TRBJ1-1; no firm D call. CDR1 and CDR2 (germline): ENHRY, SYGVKD. V was shortened by 5 bases and J by 0 bases, with 4 bases between the two germline ends. This CDR3 is built from 12 residues. The CDR3 protein is CAISPMNTEAFF. Written as DNA, the CDR3 is TGTGCCATCAGTCCCATGAACACTGAAGCTTTCTTT.

The rearrangement joins TRBV29-1 to TRBJ2-3; 8 bases match TRBD2. Germline V lookup: CDR1 SQVTM, CDR2 ANQGSEA. There are 16 residues in the CDR3. Losses at the gene ends were 7 bases for V and 4 bases for J; bases not matched to a gene: 16. The CDR3 here is CSAEGIAGIGADTQYF. The CDR3 bases are TGCAGCGCTGAGGGGATAGCGGGGATTGGGGCAGATACGCAGTATTTT.

This clonotype was observed many times. The J gene is TRBJ1-5, the V gene TRBV19, with a possible D match to TRBD1 (5 bases). CDR3 size: 11 residues. Trimming removed 8 bases at V and 7 bases at J, with 9 bases between. CDR1 LNHDA and CDR2 SQIVND come from the germline V gene (reference sequence). The CDR3 region is CASRQGQPQHF. CDR3 bases: TGTGCCAGTCGGCAGGGACAGCCCCAGCATTTT.

This clonotype came up a few times. The chain combines TRBV3-1 with TRBJ2-3, with D uncertain. V was clipped by 4 bases and J by 5 bases, with 16 bases between them. Germline CDR1 and CDR2: LGHDT and YNNKEL (reference sequence). This CDR3 is built from 15 residues. The CDR3 DNA sequence: TGTGCCAGCAGCCTACGGGCGCTCCCGAGAGATACGCAGTATTTT. Translating it yields CASSLRALPRDTQYF.

This clonotype was detected a few times. This chain links TRBV2 with TRBJ1-6; 9 bases fit TRBD1. The junction had 6 bases not matched to a gene; V was cut back by 10 bases and J by 8 bases. This CDR3 region has 13 residues. Germline assignment: CDR1 SNHLY and CDR2 FYNNEI. As DNA, the CDR3 is TGTGCCATTCGGGACAGGGAAGATTCACCCCTCCACTTT. This translates into CAIRDREDSPLHF.

As concerns this clonotype: A read error is possible here, since a much larger clone lies one base away. The chain uses TRBV4-1 and TRBJ2-1; weak D call: TRBD2 (5 bases). The CDR3 loop spans 15 amino acids. Germline V gives CDR1 MGHRA, CDR2 YSYEKL. The DNA for the CDR3 is TGCGCCAGCATCCAAGTAGGGAGCTCCTACAATGAGCAGTTCTTC. This encodes CASIQVGSSYNEQFF.

This clonotype was recorded many times. The rearrangement links TRBV2 to TRBJ1-3; D unresolved. Germline CDR1 SNHLY, CDR2 FYNNEI. V lost 5 bases, J lost 0 bases, and 8 bases lay in between. This CDR3 is built from 14 residues. The CDR3 protein is CASSPGDSGNTIYF. The CDR3 bases are TGTGCCAGCAGTCCAGGTGACTCTGGAAACACCATATATTTT.